There are a few counts of the clone carrying this T cell receptor beta chain. Its antigen remains unidentified. The record originates from a study of beta chain features in type 1 diabetes. The isolated RNA, all of it, was reverse transcribed, so expressed TCRB transcripts were what got sequenced. Assay: immunoSEQ multiplex PCR; the TCRdb copy retains only in-frame clones and omits some. The table lists 600,000 to 700,000 clones, roughly an eighth of them singletons, with around 0.12% in the top ten. With 1 base removed from V and 0 bases from J, the gap between germline ends came to 6 bases. CDR3 length: 14 amino acids. Germline V gene sequence: CDR1 SGHTA, CDR2 FQGNSA. Findings and caveats of the study: People with Type 1 diabetes carried modestly yet significantly shorter TCRB CDR3s in all four CD4+ subsets.

The chain combines TRBV7-2 with TRBJ1-2; D gene uncertain. The receptor was derived from a man aged 25 to 40 with type 1 diabetes. The sample taken for sequencing was naive CD4+ T cells from blood. The CDR3 region has the DNA TGTGCCAGCAGCTTAGTTGGAGCTAACTATGGCTACACCTTC. The encoded protein is CASSLVGANYGYTF.